The T cell receptor (beta chain) described here comes from a study of blood T cell repertoires in COVID-19. This table comes from immunoSEQ multiplex PCR, and its TCRdb copy is limited to in-frame clones, with some not included. This sample has 130,000 or so clones, with about four fifths found just once. V was clipped by 5 bases and J by 7 bases; unmatched bases: 1. This CDR3 has 11 amino acids. All enrollees were about 18 to 90 years old and from about 25 US areas. Recovered participants had two consecutive negative NP/OP PCR tests, healthcare professional clearance, or symptom resolution. The sequencing input was PBMCs or T cells enriched from blood (not recorded which). The V gene is TRBV12-3 or TRBV12-4, the J gene TRBJ1-2, with 7 bases lining up with TRBD1. The receptor was derived from a man aged 50-59 years who had recovered from COVID-19. CDR3: CASSTGVGYTF. The CDR3 coding sequence is TGTGCCAGCAGTACAGGGGTTGGCTACACCTTC.